This T cell receptor beta chain comes out of a study of T cell repertoires in cytomegalovirus infection. The CDR3 extends over 18 amino acids. Trimming took off 5 bases at V and 7 bases at J, with 29 bases between the two ends. Looked up from germline, CDR1 is SGHTA and CDR2 is FQGNSA. In TCRdb, the reads were re-called with MiXCR into one record per CDR3 protein. The top ten hold over 15% of the sample, which has some 700,000 distinct CDR3 sequences, roughly 30% seen once. This clonotype has at least ten counts. The antigen is unknown. The sample was cultured PBMCs, taken from culture after CMV antigen stimulation. This receptor was identified in a human donor in good health (CMV status not recorded). Some clones in this sample may be carry-over from other donors' samples. This chain links TRBV7-2 with TRBJ1-1; D is perhaps TRBD1 (6 bases). The chain's CDR3 is CASSKSGRGIQGILEAFF. CDR3 DNA: TGTGCCAGCAGCAAGAGTGGGCGGGGGATACAGGGAATCCTTGAAGCTTTCTTT.